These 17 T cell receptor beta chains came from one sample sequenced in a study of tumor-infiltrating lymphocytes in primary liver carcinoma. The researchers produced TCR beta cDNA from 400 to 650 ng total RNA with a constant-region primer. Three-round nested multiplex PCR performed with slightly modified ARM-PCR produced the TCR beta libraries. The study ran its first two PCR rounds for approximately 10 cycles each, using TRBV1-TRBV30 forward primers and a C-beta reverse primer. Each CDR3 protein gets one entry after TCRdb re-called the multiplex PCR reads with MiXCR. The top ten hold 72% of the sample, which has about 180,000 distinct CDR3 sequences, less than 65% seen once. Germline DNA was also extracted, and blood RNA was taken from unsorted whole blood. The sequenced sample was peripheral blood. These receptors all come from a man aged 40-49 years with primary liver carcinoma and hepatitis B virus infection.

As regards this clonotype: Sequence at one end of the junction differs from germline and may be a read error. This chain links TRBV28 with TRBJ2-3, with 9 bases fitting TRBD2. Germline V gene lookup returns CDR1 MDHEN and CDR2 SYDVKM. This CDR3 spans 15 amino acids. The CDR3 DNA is TGTGCCAGCAGTCCTAGCGGGGCCAGCAAAGATACGCAGTATTTT. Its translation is CASSPSGASKDTQYF.

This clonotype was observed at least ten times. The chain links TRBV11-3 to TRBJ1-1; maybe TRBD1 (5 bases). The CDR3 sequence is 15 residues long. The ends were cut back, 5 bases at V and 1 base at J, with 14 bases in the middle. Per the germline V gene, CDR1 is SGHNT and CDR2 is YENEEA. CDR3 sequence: CASSPQGARNTEAFF. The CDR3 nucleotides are TGTGCCAGCAGCCCCCAAGGGGCGCGGAACACTGAAGCTTTCTTT.

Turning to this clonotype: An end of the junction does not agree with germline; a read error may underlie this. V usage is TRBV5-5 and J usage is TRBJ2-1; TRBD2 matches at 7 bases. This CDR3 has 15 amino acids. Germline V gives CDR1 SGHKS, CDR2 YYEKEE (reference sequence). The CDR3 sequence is CASSEGGSSYNEKFF. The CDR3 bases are TGTGCCAGCAGCGAGGGAGGGAGCTCCTACAATGAGAAGTTCTTC.

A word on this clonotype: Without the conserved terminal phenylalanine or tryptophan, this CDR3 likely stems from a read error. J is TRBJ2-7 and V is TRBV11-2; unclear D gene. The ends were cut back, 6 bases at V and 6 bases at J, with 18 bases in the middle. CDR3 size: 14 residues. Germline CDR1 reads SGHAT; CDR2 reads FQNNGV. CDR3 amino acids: CASSLTDGACEQYY. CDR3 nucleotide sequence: TGTGCCAGCAGTTTAACCGACGGAGCTTGCGAGCAGTACTAC.

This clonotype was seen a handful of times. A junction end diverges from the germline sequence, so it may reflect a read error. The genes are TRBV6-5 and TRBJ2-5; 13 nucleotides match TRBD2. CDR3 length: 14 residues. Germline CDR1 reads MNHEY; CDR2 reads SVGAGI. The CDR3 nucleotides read TGTGTCAGCAGTCTAGGGACTAGCGGGAAGACCCAGTACTTC. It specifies CVSSLGTSGKTQYF.

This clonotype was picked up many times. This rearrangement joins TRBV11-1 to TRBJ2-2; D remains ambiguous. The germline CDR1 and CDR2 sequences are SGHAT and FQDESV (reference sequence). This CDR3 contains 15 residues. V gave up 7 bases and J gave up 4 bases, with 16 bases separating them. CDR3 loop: CASTLSWKVTGELFF. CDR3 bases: TGTGCCAGCACCTTGAGCTGGAAGGTCACCGGGGAGCTGTTTTTT.

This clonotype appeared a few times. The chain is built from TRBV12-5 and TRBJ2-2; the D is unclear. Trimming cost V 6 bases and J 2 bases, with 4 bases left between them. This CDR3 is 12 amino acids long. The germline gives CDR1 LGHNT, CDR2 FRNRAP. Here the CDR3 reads CASGPNTGELFF. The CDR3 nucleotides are TGTGCTAGTGGCCCAAACACCGGGGAGCTGTTTTTT.

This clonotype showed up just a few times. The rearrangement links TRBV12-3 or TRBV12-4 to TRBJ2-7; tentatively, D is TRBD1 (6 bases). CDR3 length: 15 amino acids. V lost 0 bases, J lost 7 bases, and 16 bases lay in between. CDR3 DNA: TGTGCCAGCAGTTTAGCGCCGAACAGGGCGAAGGAGCAGTACTTC. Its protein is CASSLAPNRAKEQYF.

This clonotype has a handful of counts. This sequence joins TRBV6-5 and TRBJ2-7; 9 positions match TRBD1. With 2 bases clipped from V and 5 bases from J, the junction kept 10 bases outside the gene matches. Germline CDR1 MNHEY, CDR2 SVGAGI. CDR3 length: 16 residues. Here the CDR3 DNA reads TGTGCCAGCAGTTACGCCGGGACAGGGAGGGACCACGAGCAGTACTTC. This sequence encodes CASSYAGTGRDHEQYF.

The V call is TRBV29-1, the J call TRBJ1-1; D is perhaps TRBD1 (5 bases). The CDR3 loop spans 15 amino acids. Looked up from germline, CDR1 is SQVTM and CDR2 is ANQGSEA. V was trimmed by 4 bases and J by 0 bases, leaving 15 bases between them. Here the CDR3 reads CSVAVGWGMNTEAFF. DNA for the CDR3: TGCAGCGTTGCAGTGGGCTGGGGGATGAACACTGAAGCTTTCTTT.

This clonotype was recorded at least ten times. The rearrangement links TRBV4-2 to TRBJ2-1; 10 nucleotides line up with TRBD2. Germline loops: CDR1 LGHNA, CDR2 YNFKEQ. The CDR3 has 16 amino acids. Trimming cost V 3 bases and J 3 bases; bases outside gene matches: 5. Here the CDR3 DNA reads TGTGCCAGCAGCCAGGCGGGGACTAGCGTCTACAATGAGCAGTTCTTC. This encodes CASSQAGTSVYNEQFF.

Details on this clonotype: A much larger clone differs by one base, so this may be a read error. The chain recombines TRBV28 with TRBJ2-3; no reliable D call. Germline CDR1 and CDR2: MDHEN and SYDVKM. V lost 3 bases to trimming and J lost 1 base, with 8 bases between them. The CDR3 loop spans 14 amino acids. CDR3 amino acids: CASSFLIGTDTQYF. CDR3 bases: TGTGCCAGCAGTTTCCTTATCGGCACAGATACGCAGTATTTT.

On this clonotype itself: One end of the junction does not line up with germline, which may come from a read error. CDR3: CAISQRRTASNEKLFF. DNA of the CDR3: TGTGCCATCAGCCAACGCCGGACAGCCTCTAATGAAAAACTGTTTTTT. J is TRBJ1-4 and V is TRBV16; weak D call: TRBD1 (6 bases). CDR1 and CDR2 (germline): KGHSY, FQNENV. The CDR3 contains 16 residues.

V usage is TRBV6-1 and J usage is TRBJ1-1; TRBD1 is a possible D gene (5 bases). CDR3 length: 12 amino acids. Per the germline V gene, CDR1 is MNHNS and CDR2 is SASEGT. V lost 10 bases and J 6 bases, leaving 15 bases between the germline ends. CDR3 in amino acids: CATGGDEPEAFF. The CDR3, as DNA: TGTGCCACGGGGGGGGACGAACCTGAAGCTTTCTTT.

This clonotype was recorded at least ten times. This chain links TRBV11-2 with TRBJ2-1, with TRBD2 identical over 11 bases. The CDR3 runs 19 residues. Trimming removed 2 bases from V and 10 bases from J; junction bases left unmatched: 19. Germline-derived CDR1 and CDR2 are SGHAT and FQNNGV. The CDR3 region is CASSLRDLLTSGMGVEQFF. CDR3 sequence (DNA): TGTGCCAGCAGCTTACGGGACCTACTGACTAGCGGGATGGGCGTGGAGCAGTTCTTC.

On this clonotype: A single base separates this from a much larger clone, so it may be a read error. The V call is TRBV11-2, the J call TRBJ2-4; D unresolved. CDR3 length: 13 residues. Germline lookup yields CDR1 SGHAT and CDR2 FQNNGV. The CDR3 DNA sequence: TGTGTCGGCAGCTTAAGGCCCGAAAACATTCAGTACTTC. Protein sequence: CVGSLRPENIQYF.

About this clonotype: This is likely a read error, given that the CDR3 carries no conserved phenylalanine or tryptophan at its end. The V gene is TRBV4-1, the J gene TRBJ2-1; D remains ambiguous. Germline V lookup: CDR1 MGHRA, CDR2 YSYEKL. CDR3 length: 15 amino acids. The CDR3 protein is CASSQRPPPEDEQFY. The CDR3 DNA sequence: TGCGCTAGCAGCCAACGTCCTCCTCCTGAGGATGAGCAGTTCTAC.